This T cell receptor (beta chain) originates from a study of identifying expanded T cells in peripheral blood. Assay: immunoSEQ multiplex PCR; the TCRdb copy retains only in-frame clones and omits some. This sample carries 60,000 to 80,000 clones, about 90% of them seen once, and the ten largest clones take more than 2.5%. Looked up from germline, CDR1 is MGHRA and CDR2 is YSYEKL. CDR3 length: 15 residues. V was pared by 3 bases and J by 2 bases, with 4 bases of the junction left unmatched. On this clone: Its antigen is unidentified.

Findings and limits, study-wide: Across healthy donors, higher total template counts meant significantly greater roughly 2-week count variance. About 1.2 clones differed between technical replicates, versus approximately 17 and 20 over time.

No infections or other immune events were documented during collection. The chain joins TRBV4-1 to TRBJ2-7; TRBD2 aligns across 10 bases. This TCR derives from a person aged 18 to 70 in good health. Sequencing was performed on blood. CDR3 loop: CASSHPGTSAYEQYF. The CDR3 region has the DNA TGCGCCAGCAGCCATCCCGGGACTAGCGCCTACGAGCAGTACTTC.